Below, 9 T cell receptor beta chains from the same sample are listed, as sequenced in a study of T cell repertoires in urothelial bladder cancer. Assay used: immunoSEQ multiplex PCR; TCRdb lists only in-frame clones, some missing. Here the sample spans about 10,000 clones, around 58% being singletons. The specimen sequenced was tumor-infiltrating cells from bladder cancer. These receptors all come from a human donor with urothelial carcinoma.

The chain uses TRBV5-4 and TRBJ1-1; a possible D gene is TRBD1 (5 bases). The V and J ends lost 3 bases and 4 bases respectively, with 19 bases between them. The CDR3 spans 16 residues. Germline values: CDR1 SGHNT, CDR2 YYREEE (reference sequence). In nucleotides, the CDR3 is TGTGCCAGCAGCTCTCAAACGGGACGGGGGAGCACTGAAGCTTTCTTT. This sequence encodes CASSSQTGRGSTEAFF.

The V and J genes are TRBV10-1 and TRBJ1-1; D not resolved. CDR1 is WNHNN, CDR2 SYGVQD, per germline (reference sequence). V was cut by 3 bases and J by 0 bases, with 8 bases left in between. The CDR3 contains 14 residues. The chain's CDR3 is CASSESNMNTEAFF. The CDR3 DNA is TGCGCCAGCAGTGAATCTAACATGAACACTGAAGCTTTCTTT.

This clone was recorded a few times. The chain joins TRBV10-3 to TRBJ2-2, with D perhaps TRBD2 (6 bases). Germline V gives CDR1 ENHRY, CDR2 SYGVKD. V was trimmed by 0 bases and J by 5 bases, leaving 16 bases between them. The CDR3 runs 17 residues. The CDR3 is CAISESRQRARTGELFF. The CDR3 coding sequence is TGTGCCATCAGTGAGTCGCGACAGCGGGCGAGGACCGGGGAGCTGTTTTTT.

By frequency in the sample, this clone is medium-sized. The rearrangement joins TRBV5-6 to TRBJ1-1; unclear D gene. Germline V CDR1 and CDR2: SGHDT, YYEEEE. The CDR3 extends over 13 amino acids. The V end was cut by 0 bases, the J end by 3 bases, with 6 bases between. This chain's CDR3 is CASSLGEDTEAFF. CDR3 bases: TGTGCCAGCAGCTTGGGGGAGGACACTGAAGCTTTCTTT.

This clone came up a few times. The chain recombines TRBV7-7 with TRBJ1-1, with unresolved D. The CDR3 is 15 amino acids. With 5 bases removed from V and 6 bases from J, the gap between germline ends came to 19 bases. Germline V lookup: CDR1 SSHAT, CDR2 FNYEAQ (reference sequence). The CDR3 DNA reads TGTGCCAGCAGCGGGCACTGGATCTCTGGCGCTGAAGCTTTCTTT. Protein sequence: CASSGHWISGAEAFF.

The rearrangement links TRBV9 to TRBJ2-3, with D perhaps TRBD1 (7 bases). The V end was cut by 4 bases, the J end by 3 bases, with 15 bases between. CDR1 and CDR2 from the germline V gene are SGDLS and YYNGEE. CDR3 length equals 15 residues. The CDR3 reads CASSLAGGPTDTQYF. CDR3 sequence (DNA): TGTGCCAGCAGCCTAGCAGGGGGGCCGACAGATACGCAGTATTTT.

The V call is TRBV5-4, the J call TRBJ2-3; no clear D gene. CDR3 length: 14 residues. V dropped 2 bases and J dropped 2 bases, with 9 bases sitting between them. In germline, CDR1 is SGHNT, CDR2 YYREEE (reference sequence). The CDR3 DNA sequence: TGTGCCAGCAGCTTCCCCACGCTCACAGATACGCAGTATTTT. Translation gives CASSFPTLTDTQYF.

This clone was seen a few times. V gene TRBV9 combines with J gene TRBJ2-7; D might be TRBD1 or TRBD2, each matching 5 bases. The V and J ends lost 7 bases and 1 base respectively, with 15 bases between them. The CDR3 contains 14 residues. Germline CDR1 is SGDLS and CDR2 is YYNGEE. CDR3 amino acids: CASAPGATSYEQYF. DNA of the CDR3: TGTGCCAGCGCTCCCGGGGCAACGTCCTACGAGCAGTACTTC.

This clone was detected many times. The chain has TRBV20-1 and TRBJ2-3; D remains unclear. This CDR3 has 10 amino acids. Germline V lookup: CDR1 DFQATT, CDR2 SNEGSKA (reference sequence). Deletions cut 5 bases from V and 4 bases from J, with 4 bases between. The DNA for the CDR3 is TGCAGTGCTGGTGCAGATACGCAGTATTTT. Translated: CSAGADTQYF.